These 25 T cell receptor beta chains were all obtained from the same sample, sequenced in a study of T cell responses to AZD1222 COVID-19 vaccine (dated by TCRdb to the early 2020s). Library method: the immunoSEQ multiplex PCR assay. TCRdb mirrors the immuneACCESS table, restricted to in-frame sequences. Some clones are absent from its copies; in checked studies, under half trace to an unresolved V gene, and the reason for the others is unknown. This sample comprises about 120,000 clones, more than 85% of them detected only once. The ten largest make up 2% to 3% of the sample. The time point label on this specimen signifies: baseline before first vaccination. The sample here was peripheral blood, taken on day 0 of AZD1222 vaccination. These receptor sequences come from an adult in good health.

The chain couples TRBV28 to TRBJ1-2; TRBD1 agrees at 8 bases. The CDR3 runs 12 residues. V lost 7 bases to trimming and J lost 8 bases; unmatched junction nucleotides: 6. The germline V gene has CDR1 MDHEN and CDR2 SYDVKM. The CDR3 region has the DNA TGTGCCAGCACCAAACCAGGGGGCGGCTACACCTTC. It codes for CASTKPGGGYTF.

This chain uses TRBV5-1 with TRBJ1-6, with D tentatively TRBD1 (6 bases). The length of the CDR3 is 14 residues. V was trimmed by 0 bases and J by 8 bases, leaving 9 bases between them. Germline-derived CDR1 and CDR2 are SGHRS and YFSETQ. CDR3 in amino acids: CASSLGQADSPLHF. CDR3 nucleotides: TGCGCCAGCAGCTTGGGACAGGCTGATTCACCCCTCCACTTT.

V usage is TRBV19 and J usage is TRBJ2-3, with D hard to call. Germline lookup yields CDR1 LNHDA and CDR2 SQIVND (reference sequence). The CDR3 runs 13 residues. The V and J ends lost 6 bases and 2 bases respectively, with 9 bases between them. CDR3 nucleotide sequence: TGTGCCAGTAGAAGGGATTACACAGATACGCAGTATTTT. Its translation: CASRRDYTDTQYF.

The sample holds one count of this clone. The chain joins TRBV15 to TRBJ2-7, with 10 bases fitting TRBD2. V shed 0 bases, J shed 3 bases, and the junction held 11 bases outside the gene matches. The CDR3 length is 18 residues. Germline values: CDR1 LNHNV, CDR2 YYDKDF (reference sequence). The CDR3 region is CATSRDSTLAGAGYEQYF. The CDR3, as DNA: TGTGCCACCAGCAGAGACAGTACCCTAGCGGGAGCTGGCTACGAGCAGTACTTC.

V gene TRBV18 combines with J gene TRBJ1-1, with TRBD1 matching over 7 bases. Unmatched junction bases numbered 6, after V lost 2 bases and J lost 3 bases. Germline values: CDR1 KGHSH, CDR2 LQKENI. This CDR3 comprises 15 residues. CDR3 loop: CASSPGDRSYTEAFF. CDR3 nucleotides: TGTGCCAGCTCACCAGGGGACAGATCCTACACTGAAGCTTTCTTT.

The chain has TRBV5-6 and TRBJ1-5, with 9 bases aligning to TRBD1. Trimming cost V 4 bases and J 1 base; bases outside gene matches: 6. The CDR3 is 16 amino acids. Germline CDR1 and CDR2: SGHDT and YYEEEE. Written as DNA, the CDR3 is TGTGCCAGCAGCGCGACAGGGGGGCAGAGCAATCAGCCCCAGCATTTT. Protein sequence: CASSATGGQSNQPQHF.

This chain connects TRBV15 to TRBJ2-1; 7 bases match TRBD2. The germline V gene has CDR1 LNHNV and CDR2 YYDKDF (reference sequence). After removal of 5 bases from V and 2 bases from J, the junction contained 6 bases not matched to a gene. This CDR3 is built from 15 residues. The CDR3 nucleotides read TGTGCCACCAGCGCCGGGCTAGCGGCCTACAATGAGCAGTTCTTC. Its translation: CATSAGLAAYNEQFF.

The CDR3 region has the DNA TGCGCCAGCAGCCCGGACGAGTTTGAAAACATTCAGTACTTC. It translates to CASSPDEFENIQYF. This rearrangement joins TRBV5-1 to TRBJ2-4; D remains ambiguous. The V and J ends lost 4 bases and 5 bases respectively, with 13 bases between them. The germline gives CDR1 SGHRS, CDR2 YFSETQ. CDR3 length: 14 residues.

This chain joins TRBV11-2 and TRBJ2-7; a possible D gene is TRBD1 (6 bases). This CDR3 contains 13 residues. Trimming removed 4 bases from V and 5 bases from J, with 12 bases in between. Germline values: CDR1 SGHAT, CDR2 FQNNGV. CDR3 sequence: CASSYRVTHEQYF. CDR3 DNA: TGTGCCAGCAGCTACAGGGTAACCCACGAGCAGTACTTC.

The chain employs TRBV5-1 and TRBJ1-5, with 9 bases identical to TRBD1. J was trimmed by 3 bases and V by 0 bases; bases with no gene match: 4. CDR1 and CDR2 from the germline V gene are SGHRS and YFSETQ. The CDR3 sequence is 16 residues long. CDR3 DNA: TGCGCCAGCAGCTTGGGTACAGGGGGCAACAATCAGCCCCAGCATTTT. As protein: CASSLGTGGNNQPQHF.

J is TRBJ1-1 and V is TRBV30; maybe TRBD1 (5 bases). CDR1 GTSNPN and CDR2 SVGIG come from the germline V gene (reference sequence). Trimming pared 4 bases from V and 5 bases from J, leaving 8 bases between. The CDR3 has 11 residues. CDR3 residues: CAWTTGTEAFF. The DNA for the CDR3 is TGTGCCTGGACAACAGGTACTGAAGCTTTCTTT.

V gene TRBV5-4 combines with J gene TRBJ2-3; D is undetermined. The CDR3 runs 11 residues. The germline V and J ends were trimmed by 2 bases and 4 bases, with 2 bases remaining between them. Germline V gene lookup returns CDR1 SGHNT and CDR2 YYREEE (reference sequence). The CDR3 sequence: CASSFADTQYF. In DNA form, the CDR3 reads TGTGCCAGCAGCTTTGCAGATACGCAGTATTTT.

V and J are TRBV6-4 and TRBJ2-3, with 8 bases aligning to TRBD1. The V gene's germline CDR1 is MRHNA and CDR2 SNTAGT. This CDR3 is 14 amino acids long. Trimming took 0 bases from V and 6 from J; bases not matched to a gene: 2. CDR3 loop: CASSDSQGADTQYF. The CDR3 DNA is TGTGCCAGCAGTGACTCCCAGGGGGCGGATACGCAGTATTTT.

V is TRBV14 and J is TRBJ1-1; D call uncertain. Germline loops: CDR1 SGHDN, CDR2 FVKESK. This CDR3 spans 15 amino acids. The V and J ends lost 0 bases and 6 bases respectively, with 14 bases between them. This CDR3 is CASSQDPAGKAEAFF. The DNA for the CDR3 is TGTGCCAGCAGCCAAGATCCCGCTGGCAAGGCTGAAGCTTTCTTT.

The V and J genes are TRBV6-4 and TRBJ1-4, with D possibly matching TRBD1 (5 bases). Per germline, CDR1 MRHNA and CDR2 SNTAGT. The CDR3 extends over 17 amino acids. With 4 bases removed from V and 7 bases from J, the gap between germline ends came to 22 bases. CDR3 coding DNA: TGTGCCAGCAGTGGCTTCCGGGACCTTTTTGTAGGTGAAAAACTGTTTTTT. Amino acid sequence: CASSGFRDLFVGEKLFF.

The chain's CDR3 is CASSPTGGAWGELFF. DNA for the CDR3: TGTGCCAGCAGTCCTACAGGGGGCGCATGGGGGGAGCTGTTTTTT. This chain joins TRBV6-5 and TRBJ2-2, with TRBD1 matching over 9 bases. The J segment lost 8 bases and the V segment lost 5 bases, leaving 9 bases of the junction unmatched. CDR3 length: 15 amino acids. Germline loops: CDR1 MNHEY, CDR2 SVGAGI.

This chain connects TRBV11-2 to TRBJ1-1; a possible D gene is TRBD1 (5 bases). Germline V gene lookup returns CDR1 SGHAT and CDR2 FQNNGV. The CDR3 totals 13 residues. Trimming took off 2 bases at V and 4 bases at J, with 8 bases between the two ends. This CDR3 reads CASSLQGPTEAFF. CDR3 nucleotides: TGTGCCAGCAGCTTACAGGGTCCCACTGAAGCTTTCTTT.

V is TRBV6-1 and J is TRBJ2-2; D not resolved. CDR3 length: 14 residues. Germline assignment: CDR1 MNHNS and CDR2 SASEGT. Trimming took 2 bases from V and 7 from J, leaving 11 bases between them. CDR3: CASSENTVGGELFF. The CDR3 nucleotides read TGTGCCAGCAGTGAAAATACAGTGGGCGGGGAGCTGTTTTTT.

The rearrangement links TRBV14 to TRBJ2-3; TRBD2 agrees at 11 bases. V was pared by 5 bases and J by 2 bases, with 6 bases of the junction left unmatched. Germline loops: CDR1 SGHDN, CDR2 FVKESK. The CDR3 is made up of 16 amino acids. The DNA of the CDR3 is TGTGCCAGCAGCACCCGACTAGCGGGATTCACAGATACGCAGTATTTT. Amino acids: CASSTRLAGFTDTQYF.

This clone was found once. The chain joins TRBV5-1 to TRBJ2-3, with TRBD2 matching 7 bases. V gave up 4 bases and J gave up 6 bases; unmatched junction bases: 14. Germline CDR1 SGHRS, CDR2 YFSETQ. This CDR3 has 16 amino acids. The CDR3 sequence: CASSPGLGPVVDTQYF. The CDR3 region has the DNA TGCGCCAGCAGCCCTGGACTAGGTCCCGTGGTTGATACGCAGTATTTT.

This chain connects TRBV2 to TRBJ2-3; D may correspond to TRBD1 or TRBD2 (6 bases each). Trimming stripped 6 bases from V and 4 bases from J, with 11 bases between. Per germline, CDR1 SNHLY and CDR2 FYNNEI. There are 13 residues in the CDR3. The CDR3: CASSGGQADTQYF. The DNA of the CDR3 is TGTGCCAGCAGCGGGGGCCAGGCAGATACGCAGTATTTT.

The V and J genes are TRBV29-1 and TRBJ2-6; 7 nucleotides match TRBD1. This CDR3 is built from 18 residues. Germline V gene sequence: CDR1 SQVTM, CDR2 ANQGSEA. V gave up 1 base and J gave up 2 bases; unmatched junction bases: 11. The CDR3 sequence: CSVEAPTGFHPGANVLTF. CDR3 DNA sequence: TGCAGCGTTGAAGCCCCGACAGGGTTTCACCCTGGGGCCAACGTCCTGACTTTC. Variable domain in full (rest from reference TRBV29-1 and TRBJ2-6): SAVISQKPSRDICQRGTSLTIQCQVDSQVTMMFWYRQQPGQSLTLIATANQGSEATYESGFVIDKFPISRPNLTFSTLTVSNMSPEDSSIYLCSVEAPTGFHPGANVLTFGAGSRLTVL.

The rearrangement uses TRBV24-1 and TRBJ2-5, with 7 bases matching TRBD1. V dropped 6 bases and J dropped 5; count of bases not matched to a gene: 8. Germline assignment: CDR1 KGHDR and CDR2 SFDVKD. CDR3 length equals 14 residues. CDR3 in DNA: TGTGCCACCAGTAAGCCAGGGGGTATGGAGACCCAGTACTTC. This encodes CATSKPGGMETQYF.

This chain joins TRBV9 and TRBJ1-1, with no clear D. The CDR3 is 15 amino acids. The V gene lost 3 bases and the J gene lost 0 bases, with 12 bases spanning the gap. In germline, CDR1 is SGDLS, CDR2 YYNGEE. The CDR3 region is CASSAHGLVNTEAFF. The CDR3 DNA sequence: TGTGCCAGCAGCGCTCACGGGCTGGTGAACACTGAAGCTTTCTTT.

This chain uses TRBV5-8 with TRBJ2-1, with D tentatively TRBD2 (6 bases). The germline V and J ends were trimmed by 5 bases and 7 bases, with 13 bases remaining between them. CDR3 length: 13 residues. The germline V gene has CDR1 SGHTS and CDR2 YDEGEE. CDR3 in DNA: TGTGCCAGCAGAAAAGTTGGGGGGAATGAGCAGTTCTTC. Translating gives CASRKVGGNEQFF.